One sample yielded the 5 T cell receptor beta chains listed below, sequenced in a study of cytomegalovirus exposure and HLA in healthy donors. 13 Jbeta primers and 60 Vbeta primers were used for the PCR. The assay was immunoSEQ multiplex PCR, and TCRdb's table has in-frame clones only and misses some. This sample's table has 130,000 or so clones. Sequencing was done on a sample of PBMCs. The source of these receptors is a woman aged 40 to 55 in good health and CMV-seropositive.

The chain combines TRBV28 with TRBJ1-1; D not resolved. V lost 7 bases and J 2 bases, leaving 11 bases between the germline ends. This CDR3 contains 13 residues. Germline-derived CDR1 and CDR2 are MDHEN and SYDVKM. As DNA, the CDR3 is TGTGCCAGCACGGTAGCGGGTAACACTGAAGCTTTCTTT. Its translation is CASTVAGNTEAFF.

The chain uses TRBV29-1 and TRBJ2-7; weak D call: TRBD2 (5 bases). CDR1 is SQVTM, CDR2 ANQGSEA, per germline. The V gene lost 4 bases and the J gene lost 5 bases, with 15 bases spanning the gap. The CDR3 is made up of 13 amino acids. In DNA form, the CDR3 reads TGCAGCGTTGGAAGGACTCCCGTGGACGAGCAGTACTTC. Its protein product is CSVGRTPVDEQYF.

This clone is deemed medium-sized by its frequency. The chain has TRBV21-1 and TRBJ2-4; the table's TRBD2 call for D was not verified on the DNA. TRBV21-1 is deemed a pseudogene. The CDR3 consists of 21 residues. The CDR3 coding sequence is TGTGCCAGCAGCCCATCCCCGGGACTAGCGGGAGGAGACCCAGCCAAAAACATTCAGTACTTC. Its protein is CASSPSPGLAGGDPAKNIQYF.

The chain recombines TRBV11-2 with TRBJ2-1; TRBD2 is a possible D gene (6 bases). The CDR3 runs 16 residues. Germline lookup yields CDR1 SGHAT and CDR2 FQNNGV. Between the trimmed V and J ends, which lost 1 base and 2 bases, there was a span of 12 bases. CDR3 region: CASSLVLLAAYNEQFF. In DNA, the CDR3 is TGTGCCAGCAGCTTAGTCTTACTAGCAGCCTACAATGAGCAGTTCTTC.

The chain carries TRBV28 and TRBJ1-2; D gene unclear. The CDR3 consists of 15 residues. V was trimmed by 7 bases and J by 0 bases, leaving 15 bases between them. CDR1 is MDHEN and CDR2 is SYDVKM in the germline V gene. DNA of the CDR3: TGTGCCAGCACCGTTCTAGGCTCCCCTAACTATGGCTACACCTTC. It encodes CASTVLGSPNYGYTF.